One and the same sample provided the 21 T cell receptor beta chains below, sequenced in a study of beta chain features in type 1 diabetes. The sequenced template was cDNA made from the entire isolated RNA. Sequenced by immunoSEQ multiplex PCR; TCRdb stores in-frame clones only, minus some. The sample has 620,000 or so clones, less than 20% seen once; the top ten hold more than 0.08%. Sequences were obtained from naive CD4+ T cells from blood. The receptors here all came from a man between 18 and 35 years old in good health.

This clone came up a few times. This sequence joins TRBV5-1 and TRBJ1-4; D perhaps matches TRBD1 (6 bases). Trimming shortened V by 3 bases and J by 7 bases, and 19 bases separated the two germline ends. Germline loops: CDR1 SGHRS, CDR2 YFSETQ. The CDR3 runs 16 residues. The CDR3 region is CASSSIEQGGCEKLFF. The CDR3 DNA sequence: TGCGCCAGCAGCTCAATTGAACAGGGAGGATGTGAAAAACTGTTTTTT. Filled out from reference TRBV5-1 and TRBJ1-4, the complete variable domain reads KAGVTQTPRYLIKTRGQQVTLSCSPISGHRSVSWYQQTPGQGLQFLFEYFSETQRNKGNFPGRFSGRQFSNSRSEMNVSTLELGDSALYLCASSSIEQGGCEKLFFGSGTQLSVL.

The chain uses TRBV5-4 and TRBJ2-3; no definite D call. The V end was cut by 4 bases, the J end by 2 bases, with 11 bases between. The CDR3 is 14 amino acids. Germline V lookup: CDR1 SGHNT, CDR2 YYREEE (reference sequence). CDR3 in DNA: TGTGCCAGCAGCGTCAGGACGGACACAGATACGCAGTATTTT. It specifies CASSVRTDTDTQYF.

V gene TRBV4-2 combines with J gene TRBJ2-1, with 12 bases matching TRBD2. Germline values: CDR1 LGHNA, CDR2 YNFKEQ. The trim removed 5 bases at V and 4 bases at J, leaving 9 bases unmatched. This CDR3 has 17 residues. The CDR3 is CASSSVGLAGIYNEQFF. For the CDR3, the DNA is TGTGCCAGCAGCTCAGTCGGACTAGCGGGAATTTACAATGAGCAGTTCTTC.

The V and J genes are TRBV27 and TRBJ2-3; 7 nucleotides agree with TRBD2. V lost 3 bases, J lost 3 bases, and 3 bases stayed unmatched. Germline V CDR1 and CDR2: MNHEY, SMNVEV (reference sequence). The CDR3 is made up of 14 amino acids. The CDR3: CASSFAGDTDTQYF. The CDR3 DNA reads as TGTGCCAGCAGTTTTGCGGGAGATACAGATACGCAGTATTTT.

This clone showed up just a few times. The chain has TRBV7-3 and TRBJ1-2; unclear D gene. The germline CDR1 and CDR2 sequences are SGHTA and FQGTGA. Trimming removed 1 base from V and 4 bases from J, with 10 bases in between. The CDR3 extends over 14 amino acids. The CDR3 DNA sequence: TGTGCCAGCAGCTTAATGCCCGTGAGCTATGGCTACACCTTC. It yields the protein CASSLMPVSYGYTF.

The chain employs TRBV4-1 and TRBJ1-2, with 7 bases aligning to TRBD1. V shed 4 bases, J shed 7 bases, and the junction held 3 bases outside the gene matches. The CDR3 is made up of 12 amino acids. Germline lookup yields CDR1 MGHRA and CDR2 YSYEKL. The CDR3 spells CASSPTGFGYTF. CDR3 sequence (DNA): TGCGCCAGCAGCCCGACAGGGTTTGGCTACACCTTC.

V and J are TRBV7-3 and TRBJ2-2, with 8 bases fitting TRBD1. The CDR3 runs to 15 residues. CDR1 and CDR2 from the germline V gene are SGHTA and FQGTGA. V trimming: 4 bases; J trimming: 5 bases; junction bases outside the gene matches: 6. DNA of the CDR3: TGTGCCAGCAGCTCCCAGGGGGCACAAACCGGGGAGCTGTTTTTT. This gives the protein CASSSQGAQTGELFF.

This clone occurred a few times. This chain uses TRBV7-2 with TRBJ1-2, with D unclear. Between the trimmed V and J ends, which lost 6 bases and 4 bases, there was a span of 9 bases. Germline CDR1 is SGHTA and CDR2 is FQGNSA. This CDR3 has 12 residues. The CDR3 region has the DNA TGTGCCAGCAGTCTAACTATCTATGGCTACACCTTC. This codes for CASSLTIYGYTF.

This rearrangement joins TRBV7-2 to TRBJ2-5; D might be TRBD1 (5 bases). V lost 4 bases to trimming and J lost 4 bases, with 10 bases between them. The length of the CDR3 is 13 residues. CDR1 and CDR2 (germline): SGHTA, FQGNSA. The CDR3 loop reads CASSWTSGETQYF. The CDR3 DNA reads TGTGCCAGCAGCTGGACATCAGGAGAGACCCAGTACTTC.

This clone was observed a handful of times. The gene calls are TRBV2 and TRBJ2-7; no reliable D call. The CDR3 covers 12 residues. Germline V lookup: CDR1 SNHLY, CDR2 FYNNEI. The V end was cut by 4 bases, the J end by 0 bases, with 4 bases between. The CDR3 DNA reads as TGTGCCAGCAGTGGACCCTCCTACGAGCAGTACTTC. This translates into CASSGPSYEQYF.

The J gene is TRBJ2-7, the V gene TRBV7-3; TRBD1 aligns across 7 bases. Per germline, CDR1 SGHTA and CDR2 FQGTGA. The CDR3 is made up of 15 amino acids. Trimming cost V 5 bases and J 2 bases; bases outside gene matches: 9. The CDR3 nucleotides read TGTGCCAGCAGCCAAACAGGGGCGAAAGCCTACGAGCAGTACTTC. Its protein is CASSQTGAKAYEQYF.

The table lists this clone with a few counts. This chain connects TRBV28 to TRBJ2-1, with TRBD2 matching 11 bases. Germline CDR1 reads MDHEN; CDR2 reads SYDVKM. J lost 10 bases, V lost 5 bases, and 13 bases had no gene match. The length of the CDR3 is 16 residues. This CDR3 reads CASSHYRLAGLDEQFF. The CDR3 nucleotides read TGTGCCAGCAGTCACTATAGACTAGCGGGATTGGACGAGCAGTTCTTC.

In its sample, this clone was seen a few times. The chain joins TRBV20-1 to TRBJ2-7; D is possibly TRBD2 (6 bases). From germline, CDR1 is DFQATT and CDR2 SNEGSKA (reference sequence). The V gene lost 6 bases and the J gene lost 3 bases, with 9 bases spanning the gap. This CDR3 region has 11 residues. The chain's CDR3 is CSAREVYEQYF. CDR3 nucleotide sequence: TGCAGTGCCAGGGAGGTCTACGAGCAGTACTTC.

The V gene is TRBV6-6, the J gene TRBJ2-3; unclear D gene. CDR3 length equals 11 residues. Germline CDR1 and CDR2: MNHNY and SVGAGI (reference sequence). V was pared by 8 bases and J by 2 bases, with 5 bases between. As DNA, the CDR3 is TGTGCCAGCCGCATCACAGATACGCAGTATTTT. Protein product: CASRITDTQYF.

This clone was seen a handful of times. The chain is built from TRBV28 and TRBJ2-5; weak D call: TRBD2 (6 bases). V was cut by 8 bases and J by 5 bases, with 9 bases left in between. The V gene's germline CDR1 is MDHEN and CDR2 SYDVKM. The CDR3 is 11 residues long. The CDR3 region is CASHGRETQYF. CDR3 nucleotide sequence: TGTGCCAGCCATGGGAGGGAGACCCAGTACTTC.

This rearrangement joins TRBV9 to TRBJ2-2, with 13 bases lining up with TRBD2. CDR3 length equals 15 residues. The V segment lost 3 bases and the J segment 6 bases; nucleotides outside the gene matches: 2. Looked up from germline, CDR1 is SGDLS and CDR2 is YYNGEE. The CDR3: CASSAGLAGAGELFF. Here the CDR3 DNA reads TGTGCCAGCAGCGCCGGACTAGCGGGAGCCGGGGAGCTGTTTTTT.

This clone was seen a few times. The chain has TRBV29-1 and TRBJ2-5; possibly TRBD1 or TRBD2 for D (5 bases each). Trimming pared 7 bases from V and 5 bases from J, leaving 17 bases between. The CDR3 consists of 13 residues. CDR1 is SQVTM, CDR2 ANQGSEA, per germline. The CDR3 coding sequence is TGCAGCGCAAATTCCAACTGGGGGGAGACCCAGTACTTC. Protein product: CSANSNWGETQYF.

This clone has only a few counts. V and J are TRBV7-9 and TRBJ2-3; D tentatively reads TRBD1 or TRBD2 (6 bases each). Trimming pared 2 bases from V and 1 base from J, leaving 10 bases between. The CDR3 sequence is 15 residues long. Germline CDR1 and CDR2: SEHNR and FQNEAQ (reference sequence). DNA of the CDR3: TGTGCCAGCAGCTTACCGGGGGCCCGCACAGATACGCAGTATTTT. Amino acids: CASSLPGARTDTQYF.

This clone was recorded a few times. This rearrangement joins TRBV10-3 to TRBJ1-1, with a tentative D call TRBD1 (5 bases). V was cut by 7 bases and J by 5 bases, with 14 bases left in between. The CDR3 contains 13 residues. The germline V gene encodes CDR1 ENHRY and CDR2 SYGVKD. The DNA of the CDR3 is TGTGCCATCAAAGACTTGTGGGGGACTGAAGCTTTCTTT. Translated: CAIKDLWGTEAFF.

In its sample, this clone was seen a few times. The J gene is TRBJ1-4, the V gene TRBV2, with D unresolved. V lost 3 bases to trimming and J lost 0 bases, with 8 bases between them. CDR3 length equals 15 residues. Germline V gene lookup returns CDR1 SNHLY and CDR2 FYNNEI. The CDR3 spells CASSEIRATNEKLFF. CDR3 nucleotide sequence: TGTGCCAGCAGTGAGATCAGAGCAACTAATGAAAAACTGTTTTTT. Drawing the rest from reference TRBV2 and TRBJ1-4, the complete variable domain is EPEVTQTPSHQVTQMGQEVILRCVPISNHLYFYWYRQILGQKVEFLVSFYNNEISEKSEIFDDQFSVERPDGSNFTLKIRSTKLEDSAMYFCASSEIRATNEKLFFGSGTQLSVL.

This clone has only a few counts. The chain joins TRBV5-8 to TRBJ2-6; D ambiguous. The CDR3 sequence is 13 residues long. Looked up from germline, CDR1 is SGHTS and CDR2 is YDEGEE. V dropped 1 base and J dropped 1 base, with 0 bases sitting between them. The CDR3 DNA sequence: TGTGCCAGCAGCTTGTCTGGGGCCAACGTCCTGACTTTC. Its protein is CASSLSGANVLTF. Using reference TRBV5-8 and TRBJ2-6 for the parts outside the CDR3, the full variable domain is EAGVTQSPTHLIKTRGQQATLRCSPISGHTSVYWYQQALGLGLQFLLWYDEGEERNRGNFPPRFSGRQFPNYSSELNVNALELEDSALYLCASSLSGANVLTFGAGSRLTVL.